The clone carrying this T cell receptor beta chain turned up a few times. This sample stems from a study of T-cell memory formation after mild COVID-19. MiXCR, applied by TCRdb to the 5' RACE reads, yields one record per CDR3 protein. The repertoire holds about 400,000 distinct CDR3 sequences, with about 25% as singletons. The germline V and J ends were trimmed by 3 bases and 6 bases, with 6 bases remaining between them. The CDR3 is 11 amino acids. Sequencing input: PBMCs or a T cell subset sorted from them (not recorded which). The receptor was derived from an adult woman who had mild COVID-19 (a few samples of this study predate the infection). Cell type and time point are not known. The rearrangement joins TRBV12-3 or TRBV12-4 to TRBJ2-7; D call uncertain. CDR3 sequence (DNA): TGTGCCAGCAGTTTTGCAGGCGAGCAGTACTTC. It encodes CASSFAGEQYF.